The T cell receptor beta chain described here comes from a study of blood T cell repertoires in COVID-19. CDR1 is MGHRA and CDR2 is YSYEKL in the germline V gene. The length of the CDR3 is 17 residues. V lost 2 bases and J lost 4; bases outside the gene matches: 9. Here immunoSEQ multiplex PCR was the method, and the copy in TCRdb shows in-frame clones only, minus some. The sample carries a few hundred thousand clones, 80% to 90% recorded once. The TCR comes from a man between 18 and 29 years old who had recovered from COVID-19. The genes are TRBV4-1 and TRBJ2-1; 9 bases map to TRBD1. The sample consisted of PBMCs or T cells enriched from blood (not recorded which). The CDR3: CASSQSQPGQGYNEQFF. CDR3 DNA: TGCGCCAGCAGCCAATCACAGCCGGGACAGGGTTACAATGAGCAGTTCTTC.